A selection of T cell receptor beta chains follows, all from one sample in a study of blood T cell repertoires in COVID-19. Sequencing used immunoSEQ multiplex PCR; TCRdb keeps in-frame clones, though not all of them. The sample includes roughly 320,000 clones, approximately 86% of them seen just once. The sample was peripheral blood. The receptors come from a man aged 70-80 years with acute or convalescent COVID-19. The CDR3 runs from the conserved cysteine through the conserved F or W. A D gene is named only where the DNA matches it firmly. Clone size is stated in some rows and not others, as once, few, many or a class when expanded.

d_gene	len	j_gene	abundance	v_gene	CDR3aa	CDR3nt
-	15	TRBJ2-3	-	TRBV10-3	CAISEGGFSTDTQYF	TGTGCCATCAGTGAAGGCGGTTTTAGCACAGATACGCAGTATTTT
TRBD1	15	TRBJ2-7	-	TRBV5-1	CASKVTGLPTYEQYF	TGCGCCAGCAAGGTGACAGGGTTACCGACCTACGAGCAGTACTTC
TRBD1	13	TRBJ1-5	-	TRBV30	CAWNRGANQPQHF	TGTGCCTGGAACAGGGGGGCCAATCAGCCCCAGCATTTT
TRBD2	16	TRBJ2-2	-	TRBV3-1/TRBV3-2	CASSQAGTITRGELFF	TGTGCCAGCAGCCAAGCCGGGACTATAACCAGAGGAGAGCTGTTTTTT
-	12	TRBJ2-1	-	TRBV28	CATLDRNNEQFF	TGTGCCACCCTGGACAGAAACAATGAGCAGTTCTTC
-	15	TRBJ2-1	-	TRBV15	CATSRDRGPINEQFF	TGTGCCACCAGCAGAGATAGGGGTCCTATTAATGAGCAGTTCTTC
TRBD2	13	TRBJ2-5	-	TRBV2	CASSGRAGETQYF	TGTGCCAGTAGCGGGAGGGCCGGGGAGACCCAGTACTTC
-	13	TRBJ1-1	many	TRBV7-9	CASSLSGPSEAFF	TGTGCCAGCAGCTTATCGGGTCCCTCTGAAGCTTTCTTT
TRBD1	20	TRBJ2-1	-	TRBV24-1	CATSDSAVGPGQGSDNEQFF	TGTGCCACCAGTGATTCCGCTGTGGGCCCGGGACAGGGAAGCGACAATGAGCAGTTCTTC
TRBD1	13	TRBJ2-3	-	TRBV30	CAGGQGVTDTQYF	TGTGCCGGCGGACAGGGGGTCACAGATACGCAGTATTTT
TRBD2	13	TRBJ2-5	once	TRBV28	CASGLAGWETQYF	TGTGCCAGCGGCCTAGCGGGATGGGAGACCCAGTACTTC
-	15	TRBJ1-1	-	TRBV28	CASLSSGIANTEAFF	TGTGCCAGCTTGTCCTCCGGGATCGCGAACACTGAAGCTTTCTTT
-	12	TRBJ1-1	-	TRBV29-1	CSVGGLSTEAFF	TGCAGCGTTGGTGGTCTTAGCACTGAAGCTTTCTTT
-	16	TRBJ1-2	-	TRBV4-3	CASSQELGAGDYGYTF	TGCGCCAGCAGCCAAGAGTTGGGGGCAGGGGACTATGGCTACACCTTC
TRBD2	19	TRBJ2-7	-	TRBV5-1	CASSLVGSAGGPGPYEQYF	TGCGCCAGCAGCTTGGTAGGGTCAGCGGGAGGGCCAGGACCCTACGAGCAGTACTTC